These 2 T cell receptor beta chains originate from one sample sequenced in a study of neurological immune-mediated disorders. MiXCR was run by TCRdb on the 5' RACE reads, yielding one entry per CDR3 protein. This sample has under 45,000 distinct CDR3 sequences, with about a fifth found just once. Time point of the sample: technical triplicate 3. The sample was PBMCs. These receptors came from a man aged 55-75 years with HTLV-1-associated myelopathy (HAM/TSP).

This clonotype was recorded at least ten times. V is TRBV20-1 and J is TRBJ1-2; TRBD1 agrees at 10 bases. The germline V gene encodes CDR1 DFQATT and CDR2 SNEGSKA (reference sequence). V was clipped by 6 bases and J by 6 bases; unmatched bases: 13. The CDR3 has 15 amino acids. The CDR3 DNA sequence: TGCAGTGCCCGCCGGGACAGGGGCCACGGTGATGGCTACACCTTC. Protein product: CSARRDRGHGDGYTF.

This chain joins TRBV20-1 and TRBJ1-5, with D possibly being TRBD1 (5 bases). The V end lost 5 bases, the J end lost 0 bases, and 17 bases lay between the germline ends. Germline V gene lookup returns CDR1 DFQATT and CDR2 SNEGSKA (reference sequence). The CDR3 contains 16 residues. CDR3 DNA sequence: TGCAGTGCTCCCGGGGAGGGGACCCATAGCAATCAGCCCCAGCATTTT. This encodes CSAPGEGTHSNQPQHF.